This T cell receptor (beta chain) was sequenced for a study of T cell repertoires in aging, cancer and after chemotherapy. Study information: Donor ages fell into six groups from 30 or younger up to 70 or older. Clear clonal overlap appeared across healthy donor samples taken over several months to years. Study observations and caveats: These repertoire data do not allow conclusions about immunological memory after chemotherapy. Healthy donors lost TCR diversity with age mainly through richness, cancer patients through richness and evenness.

The template was genomic DNA from peripheral blood, not RNA. As to this clonotype: Its antigen is undetermined. Sequence at one end of the junction differs from germline and may be a read error.

Germline CDR1 and CDR2: SGHRS and YFSETQ. This CDR3 contains 13 residues. Multiplex touch-down PCR with TRB-A/B primers amplified rearranged V-D-J TRB sequences. MiXCR, run by TCRdb on the multiplex PCR reads, gives a single entry per CDR3 protein. This table holds about 10,000 distinct CDR3 sequences, 34% found once. V usage is TRBV5-1 and J usage is TRBJ1-1; no reliable D call. Sequencing used blood. The source is a human donor in good health. CDR3 amino acids: CASSLFANTEAFF. As DNA, the CDR3 is TGTGCCAGCAGCTTGTTCGCGAACACTGAAGCTTTCTTT.